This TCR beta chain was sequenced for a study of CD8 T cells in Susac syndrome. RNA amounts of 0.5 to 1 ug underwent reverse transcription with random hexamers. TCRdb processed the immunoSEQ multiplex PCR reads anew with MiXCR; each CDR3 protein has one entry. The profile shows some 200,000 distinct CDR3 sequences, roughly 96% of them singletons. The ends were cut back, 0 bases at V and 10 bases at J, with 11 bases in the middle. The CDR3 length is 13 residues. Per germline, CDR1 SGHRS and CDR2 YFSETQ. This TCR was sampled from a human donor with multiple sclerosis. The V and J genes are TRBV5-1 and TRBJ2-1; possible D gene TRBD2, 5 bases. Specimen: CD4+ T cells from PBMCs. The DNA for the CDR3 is TGCGCCAGCAGCTTGGAGCCTAGCAGGGAGCAGTTCTTC. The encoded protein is CASSLEPSREQFF.